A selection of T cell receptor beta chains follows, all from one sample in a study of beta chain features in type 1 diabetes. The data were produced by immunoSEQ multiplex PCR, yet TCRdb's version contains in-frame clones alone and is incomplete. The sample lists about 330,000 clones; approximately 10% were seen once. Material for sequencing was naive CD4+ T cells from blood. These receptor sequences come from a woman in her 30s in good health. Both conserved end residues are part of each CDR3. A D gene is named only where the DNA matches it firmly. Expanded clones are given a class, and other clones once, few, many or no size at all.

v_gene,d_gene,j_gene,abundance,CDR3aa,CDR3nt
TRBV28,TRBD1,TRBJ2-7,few,CASSSGQVIYEQYF,TGTGCCAGCAGTTCGGGACAGGTGATATACGAGCAGTACTTC
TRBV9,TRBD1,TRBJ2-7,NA,CASSDRDSNKQYF,TGTGCCAGCAGCGACCGGGACAGCAACAAGCAGTACTTC
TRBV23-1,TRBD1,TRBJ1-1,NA,CASSQTGTGGETEAFF,TGCGCCAGCAGTCAAACCGGGACAGGGGGCGAAACTGAAGCTTTCTTT
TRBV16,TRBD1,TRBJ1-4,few,CASSQPPGQGGEKLFF,TGTGCCAGCAGCCAACCTCCGGGACAGGGTGGAGAAAAACTGTTTTTT
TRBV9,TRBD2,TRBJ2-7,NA,CASSPLPAGGPYEQYF,TGTGCCAGCAGCCCACTTCCGGCGGGAGGCCCGTACGAGCAGTACTTC
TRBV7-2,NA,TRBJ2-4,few,CASSPRSALNIQYF,TGTGCCAGCAGCCCTAGGTCAGCCTTAAACATTCAGTACTTC
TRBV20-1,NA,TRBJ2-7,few,CSASGSDEQYF,TGCAGTGCTAGCGGGTCCGACGAGCAGTACTTC
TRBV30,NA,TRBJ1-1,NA,CAWSGNPSTEAFF,TGTGCCTGGAGTGGAAACCCTAGCACTGAAGCTTTCTTT
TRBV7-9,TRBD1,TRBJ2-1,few,CASSQARGRNEQFF,TGTGCCAGCAGCCAAGCCAGGGGGCGCAATGAGCAGTTCTTC
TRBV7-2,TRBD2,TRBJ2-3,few,CASSLVQAGTTDTQYF,TGTGCCAGCAGCTTAGTTCAAGCGGGGACCACAGATACGCAGTATTTT
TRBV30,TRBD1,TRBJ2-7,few,CAWSVLGTGYEQYF,TGTGCCTGGAGTGTACTCGGGACAGGCTACGAGCAGTACTTC
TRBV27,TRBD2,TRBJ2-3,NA,CASSFTSGRSTDTQYF,TGTGCCAGCAGTTTTACTAGCGGGAGGTCCACAGATACGCAGTATTTT
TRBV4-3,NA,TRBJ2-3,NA,CASSSLGADTQYF,TGCGCCAGCAGTTCCTTGGGCGCAGATACGCAGTATTTT
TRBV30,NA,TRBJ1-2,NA,CAWEKYRVGRDYGYTF,TGTGCCTGGGAAAAATACAGGGTTGGTAGAGACTATGGCTACACCTTC
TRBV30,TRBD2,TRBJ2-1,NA,CAWSDPSGRTSYNEQFF,TGTGCCTGGAGTGATCCTAGCGGGAGGACATCCTACAATGAGCAGTTCTTC
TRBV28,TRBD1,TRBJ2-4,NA,CASSWTGGINIQYF,TGTGCCAGCAGTTGGACAGGGGGCATAAACATTCAGTACTTC
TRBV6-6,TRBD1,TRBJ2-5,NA,CASSPPGQQETQYF,TGTGCCAGCAGTCCCCCGGGACAGCAAGAGACCCAGTACTTC
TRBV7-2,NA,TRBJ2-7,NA,CASSLRRDREQYF,TGTGCCAGCAGCTTAAGACGGGATCGCGAGCAGTACTTC
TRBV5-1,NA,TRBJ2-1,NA,CASSFTTGSSYNEQFF,TGCGCCAGCAGCTTTACGACAGGAAGCTCCTACAATGAGCAGTTCTTC
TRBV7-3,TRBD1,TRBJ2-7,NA,CASSLGTVNTYEQYF,TGTGCCAGCAGCCTCGGGACAGTTAACACCTACGAGCAGTACTTC
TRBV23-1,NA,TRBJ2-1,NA,CASSQFSRLDNEQFF,TGCGCCAGCAGTCAATTTTCCCGGTTGGACAATGAGCAGTTCTTC
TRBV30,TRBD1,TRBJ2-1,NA,CANNRGGTYNEQFF,TGTGCGAATAACAGGGGCGGCACCTACAATGAGCAGTTCTTC
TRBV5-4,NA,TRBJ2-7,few,CASSLGAGNFVEQYF,TGTGCCAGCAGCCTTGGGGCAGGGAACTTTGTGGAGCAGTACTTC
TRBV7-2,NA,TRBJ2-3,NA,CASSLQTSSDTQYF,TGTGCCAGCAGCTTGCAGACAAGTTCAGATACGCAGTATTTT
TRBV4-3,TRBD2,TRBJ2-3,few,CASSQVALAVTDTQYF,TGCGCCAGCAGCCAAGTTGCCCTAGCGGTCACAGATACGCAGTATTTT
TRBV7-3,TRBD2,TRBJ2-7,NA,CASSLTGVAGGYEQYF,TGTGCCAGCAGCTTAACGGGGGTAGCGGGAGGCTACGAGCAGTACTTC
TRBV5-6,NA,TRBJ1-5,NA,CASSLLREAPRQPQHF,TGTGCCAGCAGCTTATTAAGGGAGGCCCCCCGTCAGCCCCAGCATTTT
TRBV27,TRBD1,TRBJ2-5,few,CASSSPGTGDEETQYF,TGTGCCAGCAGTTCTCCCGGGACAGGGGATGAGGAGACCCAGTACTTC
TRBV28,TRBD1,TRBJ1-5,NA,CASSSIPGTALDQPQHF,TGTGCCAGCAGTTCGATTCCCGGGACAGCCCTCGATCAGCCCCAGCATTTT
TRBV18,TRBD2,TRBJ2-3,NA,CASSPPAGAEYGDTQYF,TGTGCCAGCTCACCACCGGCGGGAGCGGAGTACGGAGATACGCAGTATTTT
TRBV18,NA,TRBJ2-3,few,CASAGPTGTDTQYF,TGTGCCAGCGCGGGACCAACCGGGACAGATACGCAGTATTTT
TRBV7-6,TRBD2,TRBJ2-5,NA,CASSRHLAGGQETQYF,TGTGCCAGCAGCCGTCACCTAGCGGGAGGGCAAGAGACCCAGTACTTC
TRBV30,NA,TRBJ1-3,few,CAWSWTAGNTIYF,TGTGCCTGGAGCTGGACAGCAGGAAACACCATATATTTT
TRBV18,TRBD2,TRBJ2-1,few,CASSLETSGSKNEQFF,TGTGCCAGCTCCCTCGAGACTAGCGGGAGTAAAAATGAGCAGTTCTTC
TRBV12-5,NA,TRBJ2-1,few,CASGRGNEQFF,TGTGCTAGTGGACGGGGCAATGAGCAGTTCTTC
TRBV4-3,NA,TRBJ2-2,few,CASSQGGGANTGELFF,TGCGCCAGCAGCCAAGGAGGTGGAGCGAACACCGGGGAGCTGTTTTTT
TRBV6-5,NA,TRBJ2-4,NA,CASSGELGNIQYF,TGTGCCAGCAGTGGGGAGTTAGGAAACATTCAGTACTTC
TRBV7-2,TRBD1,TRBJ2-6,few,CASSLGQGNSGANVLTF,TGTGCCAGCAGCTTGGGACAGGGAAACTCTGGGGCCAACGTCCTGACTTTC
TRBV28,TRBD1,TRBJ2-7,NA,CASSTPGTGGSYEQYF,TGTGCCAGCAGTACCCCCGGGACAGGGGGGTCCTACGAGCAGTACTTC
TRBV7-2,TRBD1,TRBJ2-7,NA,CASSRGQSSYEQYF,TGTGCCAGCAGCCGGGGACAGAGCTCCTACGAGCAGTACTTC
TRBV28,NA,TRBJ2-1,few,CASRDSYNEQFF,TGTGCCAGCAGAGACAGCTACAATGAGCAGTTCTTC
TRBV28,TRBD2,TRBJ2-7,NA,CASTGTSGSYEQYF,TGTGCCAGCACCGGGACTAGCGGGAGCTACGAGCAGTACTTC
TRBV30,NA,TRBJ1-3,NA,CAWSVQGNTIYF,TGTGCCTGGAGTGTACAGGGAAACACCATATATTTT
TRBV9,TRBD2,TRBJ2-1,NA,CASSEGLGLPADEQFF,TGTGCCAGCAGCGAGGGACTAGGACTCCCGGCCGATGAGCAGTTCTTC
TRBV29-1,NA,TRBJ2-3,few,CSVRFGGRRADTQYF,TGCAGCGTAAGATTTGGGGGCCGCCGGGCAGATACGCAGTATTTT
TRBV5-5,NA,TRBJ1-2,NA,CASSLQGGYGYTF,TGTGCCAGCAGCCTACAGGGCGGCTATGGCTACACCTTC
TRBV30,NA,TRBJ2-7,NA,CAWSRQTYEQYF,TGTGCCTGGAGTCGACAGACCTACGAGCAGTACTTC
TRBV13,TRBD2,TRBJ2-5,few,CASSPGTSGTMYQETQYF,TGTGCCAGCAGCCCAGGGACTAGCGGGACTATGTACCAAGAGACCCAGTACTTC
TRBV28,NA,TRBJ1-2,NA,CASSTGRNYGYTF,TGTGCCAGCTCAACAGGGCGGAACTATGGCTACACCTTC
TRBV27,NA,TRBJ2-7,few,CASRRRVGYEQYF,TGTGCCAGCAGACGGAGGGTGGGATACGAGCAGTACTTC
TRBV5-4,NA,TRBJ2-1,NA,CASSLSGYYNEQFF,TGTGCCAGCAGCCTTAGCGGTTACTACAATGAGCAGTTCTTC
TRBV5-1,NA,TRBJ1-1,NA,CASSLSGQGRLNTEAFF,TGCGCCAGCAGCTTGTCCGGGCAGGGGCGTCTTAACACTGAAGCTTTCTTT
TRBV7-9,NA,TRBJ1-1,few,CASSSVAYTEAFF,TGTGCCAGCAGCTCGGTAGCATACACTGAAGCTTTCTTT
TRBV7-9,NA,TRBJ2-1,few,CASNLGSSYNEQFF,TGTGCCAGCAACTTAGGTAGCTCCTACAATGAGCAGTTCTTC
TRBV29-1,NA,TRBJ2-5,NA,CSVDSGGYQETQYF,TGCAGCGTTGATAGTGGGGGCTACCAAGAGACCCAGTACTTC
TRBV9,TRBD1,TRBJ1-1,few,CASSRQGGTEAFF,TGTGCCAGCAGCCGACAGGGAGGCACTGAAGCTTTCTTT
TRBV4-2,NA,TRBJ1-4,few,CASSQERQGRVFF,TGTGCCAGCAGCCAAGAACGTCAGGGAAGAGTGTTTTTT
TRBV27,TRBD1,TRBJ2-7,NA,CASSPADRDEQYF,TGTGCCAGCAGTCCAGCGGACAGGGATGAGCAGTACTTC
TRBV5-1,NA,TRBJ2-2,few,CASSLGAQTNTGELFF,TGCGCCAGCAGCTTGGGTGCTCAGACGAACACCGGGGAGCTGTTTTTT